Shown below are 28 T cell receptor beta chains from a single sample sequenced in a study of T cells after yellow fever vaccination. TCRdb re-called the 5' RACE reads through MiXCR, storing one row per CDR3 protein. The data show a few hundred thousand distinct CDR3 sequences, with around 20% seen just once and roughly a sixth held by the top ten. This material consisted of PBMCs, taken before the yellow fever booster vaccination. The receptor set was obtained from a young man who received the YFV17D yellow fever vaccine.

In DNA form, the CDR3 reads TGTGCCAGCAGAGAGACTAGCAGAGTCACAGATACGCAGTATTTT. Protein: CASRETSRVTDTQYF. The chain uses TRBV6-2 or TRBV6-3 and TRBJ2-3; 7 bases are shared with TRBD2. Trimming cost V 6 bases and J 2 bases; bases outside gene matches: 8. The CDR3 runs to 15 residues. CDR1 is MNHEY and CDR2 is SVGEGT in the germline V gene.

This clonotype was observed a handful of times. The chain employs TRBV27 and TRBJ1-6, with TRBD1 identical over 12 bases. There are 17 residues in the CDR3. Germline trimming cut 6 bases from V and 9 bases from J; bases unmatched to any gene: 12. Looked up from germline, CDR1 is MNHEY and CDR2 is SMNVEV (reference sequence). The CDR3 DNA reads TGTGCCAGCAGCCGGGACAGGGGGCAGTTATTAGGTTCACCCCTCCACTTT. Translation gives CASSRDRGQLLGSPLHF.

This CDR3 is CASSETGHLTDTQYF. CDR3 nucleotides: TGTGCCAGCAGTGAGACGGGACACCTCACAGATACGCAGTATTTT. This chain joins TRBV25-1 and TRBJ2-3; D might be TRBD1 (6 bases). The CDR3 runs 15 residues. The V and J ends lost 3 bases and 2 bases respectively, with 12 bases between them. Looked up from germline, CDR1 is MGHDK and CDR2 is SYGVNS.

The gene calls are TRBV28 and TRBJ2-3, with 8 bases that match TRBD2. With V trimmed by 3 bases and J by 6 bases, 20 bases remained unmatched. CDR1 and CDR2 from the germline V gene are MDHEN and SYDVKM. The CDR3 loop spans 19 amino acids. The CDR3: CASSFPWVRRGATADTQYF. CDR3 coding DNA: TGTGCCAGCAGTTTCCCCTGGGTCCGGCGGGGGGCCACCGCCGATACGCAGTATTTT.

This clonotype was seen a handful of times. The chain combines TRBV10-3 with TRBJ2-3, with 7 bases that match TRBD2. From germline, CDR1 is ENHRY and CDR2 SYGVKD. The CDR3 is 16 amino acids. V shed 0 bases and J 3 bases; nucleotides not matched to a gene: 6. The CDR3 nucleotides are TGTGCCATCAGTGAGTCGATCGGCGGGGGAACAGATACGCAGTATTTT. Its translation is CAISESIGGGTDTQYF.

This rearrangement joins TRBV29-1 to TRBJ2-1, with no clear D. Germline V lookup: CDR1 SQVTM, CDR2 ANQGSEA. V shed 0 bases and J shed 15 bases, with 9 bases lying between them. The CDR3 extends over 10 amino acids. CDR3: CSVEEGIGFF. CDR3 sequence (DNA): TGCAGCGTTGAAGAAGGGATAGGGTTCTTC.

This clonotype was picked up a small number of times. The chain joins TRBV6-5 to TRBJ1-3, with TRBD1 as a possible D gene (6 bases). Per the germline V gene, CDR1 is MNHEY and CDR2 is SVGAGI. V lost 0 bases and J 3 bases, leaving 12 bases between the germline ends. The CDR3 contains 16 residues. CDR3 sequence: CASSYSAGADGNTIYF. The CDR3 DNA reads TGTGCCAGCAGTTACTCGGCGGGGGCGGATGGAAACACCATATATTTT.

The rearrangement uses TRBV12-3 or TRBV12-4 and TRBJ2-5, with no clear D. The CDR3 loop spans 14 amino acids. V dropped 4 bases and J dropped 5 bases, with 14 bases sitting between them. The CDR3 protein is CASSYPPLWETQYF. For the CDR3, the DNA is TGTGCCAGCAGTTATCCCCCCCTCTGGGAGACCCAGTACTTC.

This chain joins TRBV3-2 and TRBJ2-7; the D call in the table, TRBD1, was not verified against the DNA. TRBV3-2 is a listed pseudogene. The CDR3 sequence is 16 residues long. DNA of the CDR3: TGTGCCAGCAGCCACCTAAGGGGGACCGTCCCCTACGAGCAGTACTTC. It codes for CASSHLRGTVPYEQYF.

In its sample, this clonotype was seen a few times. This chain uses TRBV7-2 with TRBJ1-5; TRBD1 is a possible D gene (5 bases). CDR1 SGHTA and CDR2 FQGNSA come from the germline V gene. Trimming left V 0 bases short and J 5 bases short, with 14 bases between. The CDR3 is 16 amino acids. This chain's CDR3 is CASSLAPGTGYQPQHF. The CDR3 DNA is TGTGCCAGCAGCTTAGCGCCCGGCACAGGCTATCAGCCCCAGCATTTT.

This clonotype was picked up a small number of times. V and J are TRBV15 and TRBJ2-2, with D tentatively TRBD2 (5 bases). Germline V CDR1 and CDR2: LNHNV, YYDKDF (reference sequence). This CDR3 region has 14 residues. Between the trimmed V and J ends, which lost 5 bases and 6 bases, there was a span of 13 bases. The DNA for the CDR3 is TGTGCCACCAGCCCACGGGAAGACGCCGGGGAGCTGTTTTTT. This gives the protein CATSPREDAGELFF.

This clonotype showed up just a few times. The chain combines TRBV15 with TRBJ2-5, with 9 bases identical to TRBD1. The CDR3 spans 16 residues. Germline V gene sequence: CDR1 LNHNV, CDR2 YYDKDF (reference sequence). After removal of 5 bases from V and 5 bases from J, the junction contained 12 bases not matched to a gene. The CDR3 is CATSLPRTGAVETQYF. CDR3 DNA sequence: TGTGCCACCAGCCTACCGAGGACAGGGGCTGTCGAGACCCAGTACTTC.

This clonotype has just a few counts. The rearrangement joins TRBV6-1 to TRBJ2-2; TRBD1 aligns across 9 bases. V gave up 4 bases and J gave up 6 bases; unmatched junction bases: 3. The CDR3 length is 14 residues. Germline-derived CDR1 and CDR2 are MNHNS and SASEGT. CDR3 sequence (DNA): TGTGCCAGCAGTGGCTGGGACAGGGCCGGGGAGCTGTTTTTT. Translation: CASSGWDRAGELFF.

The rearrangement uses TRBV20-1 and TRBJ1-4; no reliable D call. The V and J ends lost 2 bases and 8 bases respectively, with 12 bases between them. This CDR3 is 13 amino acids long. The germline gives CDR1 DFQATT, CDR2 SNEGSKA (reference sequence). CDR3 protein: CSARRELKEKLFF. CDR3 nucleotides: TGCAGTGCTAGAAGGGAGCTCAAAGAAAAACTGTTTTTT.

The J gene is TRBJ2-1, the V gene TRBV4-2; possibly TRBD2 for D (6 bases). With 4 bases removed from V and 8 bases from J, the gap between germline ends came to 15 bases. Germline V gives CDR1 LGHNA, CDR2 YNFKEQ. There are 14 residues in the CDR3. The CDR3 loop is CASSPLASIHEQFF. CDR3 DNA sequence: TGTGCCAGCAGCCCGCTAGCGTCTATCCATGAGCAGTTCTTC.

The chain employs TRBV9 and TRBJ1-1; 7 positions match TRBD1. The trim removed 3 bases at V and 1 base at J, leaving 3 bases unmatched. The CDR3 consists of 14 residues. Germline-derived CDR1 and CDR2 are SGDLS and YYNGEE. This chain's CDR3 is CASSAGDRNTEAFF. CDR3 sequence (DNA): TGTGCCAGCAGCGCCGGGGACAGGAACACTGAAGCTTTCTTT.

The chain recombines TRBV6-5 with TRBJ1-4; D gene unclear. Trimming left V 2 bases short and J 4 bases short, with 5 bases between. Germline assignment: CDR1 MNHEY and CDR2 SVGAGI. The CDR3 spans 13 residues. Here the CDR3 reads CASSYDGNEKLFF. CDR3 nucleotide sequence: TGTGCCAGCAGTTACGATGGTAATGAAAAACTGTTTTTT.

CDR3 region: CASRVAGGKNEQYF. The CDR3 region has the DNA TGTGCCAGCAGAGTAGCGGGGGGGAAGAACGAGCAGTACTTC. This chain connects TRBV5-5 to TRBJ2-7; 11 bases match TRBD2. The CDR3 covers 14 residues. The junction had 6 bases not matched to a gene; V was cut back by 5 bases and J by 5 bases. Germline V gives CDR1 SGHKS, CDR2 YYEKEE (reference sequence).

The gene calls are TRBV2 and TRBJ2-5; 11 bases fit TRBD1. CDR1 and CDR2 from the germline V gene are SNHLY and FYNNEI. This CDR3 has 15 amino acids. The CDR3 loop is CGITPRTGGSETQYF. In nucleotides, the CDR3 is TGTGGAATCACCCCGAGGACAGGGGGCAGCGAGACCCAGTACTTC.

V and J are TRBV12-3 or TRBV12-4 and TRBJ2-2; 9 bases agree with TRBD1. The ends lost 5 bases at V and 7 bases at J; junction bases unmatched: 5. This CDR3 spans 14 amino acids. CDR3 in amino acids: CASSAQGARGELFF. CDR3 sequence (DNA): TGTGCCAGCAGTGCACAGGGGGCGCGCGGGGAGCTGTTTTTT.

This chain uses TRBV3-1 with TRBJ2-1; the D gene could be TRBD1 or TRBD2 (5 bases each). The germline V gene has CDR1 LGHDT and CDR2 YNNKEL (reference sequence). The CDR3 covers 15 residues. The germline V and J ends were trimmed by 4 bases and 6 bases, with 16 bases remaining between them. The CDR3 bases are TGTGCCAGCAGCCGCTCAGGGACCCGAGCCAATGAGCAGTTCTTC. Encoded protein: CASSRSGTRANEQFF.

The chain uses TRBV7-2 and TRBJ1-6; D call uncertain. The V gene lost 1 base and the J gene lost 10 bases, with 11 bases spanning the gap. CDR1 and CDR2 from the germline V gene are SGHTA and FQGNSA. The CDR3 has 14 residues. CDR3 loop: CASSLEGVGSPLHF. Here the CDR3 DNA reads TGTGCCAGCAGCTTAGAAGGAGTGGGATCACCCCTCCACTTT. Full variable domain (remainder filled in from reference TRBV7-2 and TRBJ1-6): GAGVSQSPSNKVTEKGKDVELRCDPISGHTALYWYRQSLGQGLEFLIYFQGNSAPDKSGLPSDRFSAERTGGSVSTLTIQRTQQEDSAVYLCASSLEGVGSPLHFGNGTRLTVT.

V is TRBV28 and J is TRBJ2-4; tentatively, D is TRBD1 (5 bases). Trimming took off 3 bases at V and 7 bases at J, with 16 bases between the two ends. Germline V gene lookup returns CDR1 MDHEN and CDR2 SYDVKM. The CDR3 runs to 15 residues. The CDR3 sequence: CASSFSGPPANIQYF. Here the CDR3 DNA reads TGTGCCAGCAGTTTTTCAGGGCCACCGGCGAACATTCAGTACTTC.

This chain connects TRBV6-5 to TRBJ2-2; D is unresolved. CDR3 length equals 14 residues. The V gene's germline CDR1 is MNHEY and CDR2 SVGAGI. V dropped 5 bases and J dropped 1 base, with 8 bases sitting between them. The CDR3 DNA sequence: TGTGCCAGCAGTGGAACAGAGAACACCGGGGAGCTGTTTTTT. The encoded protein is CASSGTENTGELFF.

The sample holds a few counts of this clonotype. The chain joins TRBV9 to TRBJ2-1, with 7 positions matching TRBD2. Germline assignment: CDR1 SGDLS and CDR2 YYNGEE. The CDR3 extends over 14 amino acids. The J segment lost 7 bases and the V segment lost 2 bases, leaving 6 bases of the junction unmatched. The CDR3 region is CASSVARGGNEQFF. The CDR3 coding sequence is TGTGCCAGCAGCGTGGCGAGGGGAGGGAATGAGCAGTTCTTC.

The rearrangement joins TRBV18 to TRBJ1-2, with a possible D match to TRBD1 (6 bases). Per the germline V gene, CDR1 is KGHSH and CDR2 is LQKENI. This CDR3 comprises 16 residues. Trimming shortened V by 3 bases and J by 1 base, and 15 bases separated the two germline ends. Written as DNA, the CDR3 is TGTGCCAGCTCACCTGACAGGCAGCCCCATAACTATGGCTACACCTTC. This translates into CASSPDRQPHNYGYTF.

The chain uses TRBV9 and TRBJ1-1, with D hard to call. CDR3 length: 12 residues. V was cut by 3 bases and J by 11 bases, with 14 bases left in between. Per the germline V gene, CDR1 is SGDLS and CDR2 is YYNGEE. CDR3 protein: CASSGARPEAFF. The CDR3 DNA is TGTGCCAGCAGCGGCGCGCGGCCGGAGGCTTTCTTT.

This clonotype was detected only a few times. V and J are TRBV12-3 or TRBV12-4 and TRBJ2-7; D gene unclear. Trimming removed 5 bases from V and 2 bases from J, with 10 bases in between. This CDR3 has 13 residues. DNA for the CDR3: TGTGCCAGCAGTCCCCGTCCAGCCTACGAGCAGTACTTC. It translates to CASSPRPAYEQYF.